These 18 T cell receptor beta chains came from one sample sequenced in a study of blood T cell repertoires in COVID-19. Libraries were prepared by immunoSEQ multiplex PCR; TCRdb keeps only in-frame clonotypes and omits some of them. The repertoire includes nearly 200,000 clones, roughly nine tenths of them detected once, and 0.7% to 0.95% sits in the top ten. Sample: peripheral blood. Receptors originate from a woman aged 70 to 79 with acute or convalescent COVID-19.

The J gene is TRBJ1-1, the V gene TRBV18; no definite D call. V lost 3 bases to trimming and J lost 8 bases, with 13 bases between them. CDR1 is KGHSH, CDR2 LQKENI, per germline. The CDR3 loop spans 13 amino acids. CDR3 coding DNA: TGTGCCAGCTCACCTCTGGACGGACTCGAAGCTTTCTTT. It codes for CASSPLDGLEAFF.

This chain uses TRBV11-2 with TRBJ1-3, with D unclear. Germline assignment: CDR1 SGHAT and CDR2 FQNNGV. V was shortened by 3 bases and J by 2 bases, with 11 bases between the two germline ends. The CDR3 spans 15 residues. This CDR3 is CASSFRAAAGNTIYF. CDR3 nucleotide sequence: TGTGCCAGCAGCTTTAGGGCAGCGGCTGGAAACACCATATATTTT. The whole variable domain, remainder taken from reference TRBV11-2 and TRBJ1-3, is EAGVAQSPRYKIIEKRQSVAFWCNPISGHATLYWYQQILGQGPKLLIQFQNNGVVDDSQLPKDRFSAERLKGVDSTLKIQPAKLEDSAVYLCASSFRAAAGNTIYFGEGSWLTVV.

The chain joins TRBV4-2 to TRBJ2-1; possible D gene TRBD1, 7 bases. The CDR3 extends over 16 amino acids. From germline, CDR1 is LGHNA and CDR2 YNFKEQ. The V gene lost 5 bases and the J gene lost 3 bases, with 17 bases spanning the gap. Written as DNA, the CDR3 is TGTGCCAGCAGCTCAGAGGAGGGGGCGAACTACAATGAGCAGTTCTTC. Translation: CASSSEEGANYNEQFF.

The rearrangement joins TRBV11-3 to TRBJ2-5, with 9 bases identical to TRBD1. The J segment lost 4 bases and the V segment lost 2 bases, leaving 5 bases of the junction unmatched. The CDR3 sequence is 15 residues long. The germline CDR1 and CDR2 sequences are SGHNT and YENEEA. CDR3 sequence (DNA): TGTGCCAGCAGCTTACCGGACAGGGGCCGAGAGACCCAGTACTTC. Amino acid sequence: CASSLPDRGRETQYF.

Turning to this clone: Other DNA sequences in this sample translate to the same CDR3. This chain connects TRBV5-1 to TRBJ2-3, with 9 positions matching TRBD2. This CDR3 is built from 16 residues. Trimming at V came to 0 bases and at J to 1 base, leaving 3 bases not matched to a gene. Germline V gene lookup returns CDR1 SGHRS and CDR2 YFSETQ. CDR3 nucleotides: TGCGCCAGCAGCTTGGAAAGGACTAGCGGCACAGATACGCAGTATTTT. Translating it yields CASSLERTSGTDTQYF.

The chain combines TRBV3-1 (or the pseudogene TRBV3-2) with TRBJ2-7; 9 positions match TRBD2. CDR1 and CDR2 from the germline V gene are LGHDT and YNNKEL (reference sequence). This CDR3 has 16 amino acids. Trimming took 1 base from V and 2 from J; bases not matched to a gene: 6. In DNA form, the CDR3 reads TGTGCCAGCAGCCAAGGGGGATTAGCGGGAGCCTACGAGCAGTACTTC. Translation gives CASSQGGLAGAYEQYF.

Comments on this clone: Mismatch with germline at one junction end may stem from a read error. V is TRBV11-3 and J is TRBJ1-3, with D hard to call. The CDR3 totals 15 residues. Germline values: CDR1 SGHNT, CDR2 YENEEA. The CDR3, as DNA: TGTGCCAGCAGCTTAGTTGGGCCAGTCGGAAATACCATATATTTT. Translated: CASSLVGPVGNTIYF.

The chain has TRBV6-5 and TRBJ2-5; D is perhaps TRBD2 (5 bases). Germline V gene lookup returns CDR1 MNHEY and CDR2 SVGAGI. The germline V and J ends were trimmed by 0 bases and 7 bases, with 9 bases remaining between them. The length of the CDR3 is 13 residues. The CDR3 here is CASSYSGGGTQYF. The CDR3 DNA reads TGTGCCAGCAGTTACTCGGGCGGAGGGACCCAGTACTTC.

The CDR3 DNA reads TGTGCCAGCAGCTATGGGACTCATGACACAGATACGCAGTATTTT. It translates to CASSYGTHDTDTQYF. The chain employs TRBV7-9 and TRBJ2-3, with D possibly being TRBD2 (6 bases). The CDR3 loop spans 15 amino acids. Looked up from germline, CDR1 is SEHNR and CDR2 is FQNEAQ (reference sequence). V lost 4 bases to trimming and J lost 2 bases, with 13 bases between them.

J is TRBJ2-1 and V is TRBV27; 9 bases align to TRBD1. Looked up from germline, CDR1 is MNHEY and CDR2 is SMNVEV (reference sequence). This CDR3 has 15 amino acids. Unmatched junction bases numbered 5, after V lost 4 bases and J lost 4 bases. This CDR3 reads CASSWAGTGYNEQFF. CDR3 nucleotide sequence: TGTGCCAGCAGTTGGGCCGGGACAGGGTACAATGAGCAGTTCTTC.

The chain uses TRBV3-1 (or the pseudogene TRBV3-2) and TRBJ2-3, with 9 positions matching TRBD2. The V gene end was trimmed by 4 bases and the J gene end by 4 bases; junction bases not matched to a gene: 6. The CDR3 spans 15 residues. Germline V CDR1 and CDR2: LGHDT, YNNKEL (reference sequence). In DNA form, the CDR3 reads TGTGCCAGCAGCCGGAAGGCTAGCGGGGCAGATACGCAGTATTTT. Its protein product is CASSRKASGADTQYF.

The V gene is TRBV18, the J gene TRBJ2-7; no clear D. The CDR3 is made up of 14 amino acids. CDR1 is KGHSH and CDR2 is LQKENI in the germline V gene. Trimming shortened V by 0 bases and J by 1 base, and 7 bases separated the two germline ends. This CDR3 is CASSPPITSYEQYF. The CDR3 DNA follows: TGTGCCAGCTCACCACCGATTACATCCTACGAGCAGTACTTC. Using reference TRBV18 and TRBJ2-7 for the parts outside the CDR3, the full variable domain is NAGVMQNPRHLVRRRGQEARLRCSPMKGHSHVYWYRQLPEEGLKFMVYLQKENIIDESGMPKERFSAEFPKEGPSILRIQQVVRGDSAAYFCASSPPITSYEQYFGPGTRLTVT.

The gene calls are TRBV5-1 and TRBJ1-5; maybe TRBD1 (5 bases). The CDR3 is 15 residues long. CDR1 is SGHRS, CDR2 YFSETQ, per germline. V was shortened by 0 bases and J by 3 bases, with 10 bases between the two germline ends. As DNA, the CDR3 is TGCGCCAGCAGCTTGGATTTGGGGCCCAATCAGCCCCAGCATTTT. It specifies CASSLDLGPNQPQHF.

The chain uses TRBV29-1 and TRBJ1-1; possible D gene TRBD1, 6 bases. The CDR3 is 14 amino acids. From germline, CDR1 is SQVTM and CDR2 ANQGSEA. Trimming took off 8 bases at V and 1 base at J, with 17 bases between the two ends. The CDR3 is CSTATGIRNTEAFF. The CDR3 DNA reads TGCAGCACGGCTACAGGGATTCGGAACACTGAAGCTTTCTTT.

The chain has TRBV27 and TRBJ1-5; maybe TRBD1 (5 bases). V lost 5 bases and J 2 bases, leaving 10 bases between the germline ends. Germline V gene sequence: CDR1 MNHEY, CDR2 SMNVEV (reference sequence). The CDR3 has 14 amino acids. CDR3 amino acids: CASSAGRGNQPQHF. The DNA of the CDR3 is TGTGCCAGCAGTGCGGGACGTGGCAATCAGCCCCAGCATTTT.

The V call is TRBV6-1, the J call TRBJ1-5; TRBD1 matches 7 bases. CDR1 and CDR2 (germline): MNHNS, SASEGT. V trimming: 7 bases; J trimming: 7 bases; junction bases outside the gene matches: 10. There are 14 residues in the CDR3. In nucleotides, the CDR3 is TGTGCCAGCAAGGACGCCCAGGGGGAACAGCCCCAGCATTTT. Its translation is CASKDAQGEQPQHF.

The chain has TRBV2 and TRBJ1-1; 8 bases are a match to TRBD1. V lost 6 bases, J lost 3 bases, and 12 bases stayed unmatched. Germline-derived CDR1 and CDR2 are SNHLY and FYNNEI. CDR3 size: 16 residues. The CDR3 region has the DNA TGTGCCAGCAGCCCCTTCAGGGGGCGTCGGGACACTGAAGCTTTCTTT. Its protein product is CASSPFRGRRDTEAFF.

This chain connects TRBV2 to TRBJ1-2; weak D call: TRBD1 (5 bases). Germline V lookup: CDR1 SNHLY, CDR2 FYNNEI. The CDR3 length is 13 residues. V lost 8 bases to trimming and J lost 4 bases, with 14 bases between them. The chain's CDR3 is CASSPGSTYGYTF. CDR3 in DNA: TGTGCCAGCTCCCCAGGGTCGACCTATGGCTACACCTTC.